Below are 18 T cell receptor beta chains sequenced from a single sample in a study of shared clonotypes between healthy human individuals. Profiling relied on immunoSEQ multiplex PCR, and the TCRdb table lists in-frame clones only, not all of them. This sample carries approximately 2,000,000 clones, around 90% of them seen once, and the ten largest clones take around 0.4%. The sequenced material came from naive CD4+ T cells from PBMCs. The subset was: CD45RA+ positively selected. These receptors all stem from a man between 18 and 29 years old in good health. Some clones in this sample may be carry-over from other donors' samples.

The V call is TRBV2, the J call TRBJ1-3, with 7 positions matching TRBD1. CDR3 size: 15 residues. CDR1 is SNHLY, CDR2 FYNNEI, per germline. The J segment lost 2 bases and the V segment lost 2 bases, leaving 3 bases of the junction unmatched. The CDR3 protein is CASSEQGVAGNTIYF. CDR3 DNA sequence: TGTGCCAGCAGTGAACAGGGGGTAGCTGGAAACACCATATATTTT.

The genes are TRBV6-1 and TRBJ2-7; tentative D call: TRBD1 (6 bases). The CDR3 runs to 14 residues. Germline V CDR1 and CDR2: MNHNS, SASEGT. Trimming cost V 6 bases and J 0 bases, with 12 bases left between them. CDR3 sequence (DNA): TGTGCCAGCAGAGGGACACCCGTCTCCTACGAGCAGTACTTC. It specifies CASRGTPVSYEQYF.

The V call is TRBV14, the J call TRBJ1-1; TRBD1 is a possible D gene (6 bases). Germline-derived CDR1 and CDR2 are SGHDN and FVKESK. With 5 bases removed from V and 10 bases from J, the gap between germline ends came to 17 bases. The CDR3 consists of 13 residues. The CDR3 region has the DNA TGTGCCAGCAGCGAGGGGGATCGGTGGTTAGCTTTCTTT. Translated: CASSEGDRWLAFF.

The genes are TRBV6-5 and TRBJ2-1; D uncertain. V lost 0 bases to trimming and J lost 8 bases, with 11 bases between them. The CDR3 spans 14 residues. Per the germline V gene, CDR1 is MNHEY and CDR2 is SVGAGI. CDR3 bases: TGTGCCAGCAGTTACTCGCGCCAGGCGGATGAGCAGTTCTTC. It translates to CASSYSRQADEQFF.

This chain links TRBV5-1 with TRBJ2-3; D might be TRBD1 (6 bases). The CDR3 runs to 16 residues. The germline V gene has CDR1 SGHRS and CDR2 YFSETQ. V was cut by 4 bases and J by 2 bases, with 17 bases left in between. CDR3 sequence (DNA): TGCGCCAGCAGCCCGGGACACTCCGTCCTCACAGATACGCAGTATTTT. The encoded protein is CASSPGHSVLTDTQYF. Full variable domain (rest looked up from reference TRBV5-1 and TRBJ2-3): KAGVTQTPRYLIKTRGQQVTLSCSPISGHRSVSWYQQTPGQGLQFLFEYFSETQRNKGNFPGRFSGRQFSNSRSEMNVSTLELGDSALYLCASSPGHSVLTDTQYFGPGTRLTVL.

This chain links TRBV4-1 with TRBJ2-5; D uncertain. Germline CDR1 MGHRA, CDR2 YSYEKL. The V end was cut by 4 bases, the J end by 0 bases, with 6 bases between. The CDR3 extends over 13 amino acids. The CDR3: CASSPLYQETQYF. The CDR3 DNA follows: TGCGCCAGCAGCCCGCTGTACCAAGAGACCCAGTACTTC.

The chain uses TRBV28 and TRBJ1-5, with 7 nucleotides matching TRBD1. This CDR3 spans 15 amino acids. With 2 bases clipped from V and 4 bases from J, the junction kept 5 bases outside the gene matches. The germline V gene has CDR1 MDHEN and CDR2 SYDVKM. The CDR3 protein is CASSLTGTENQPQHF. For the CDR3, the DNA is TGTGCCAGCAGTTTAACCGGGACAGAAAATCAGCCCCAGCATTTT.

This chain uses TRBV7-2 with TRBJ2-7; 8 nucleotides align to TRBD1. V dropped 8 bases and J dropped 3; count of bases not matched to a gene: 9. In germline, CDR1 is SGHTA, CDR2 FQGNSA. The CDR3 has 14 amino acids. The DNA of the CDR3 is TGTGCCAGCGGAGGGGACAGGCCCTTCTACGAGCAGTACTTC. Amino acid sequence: CASGGDRPFYEQYF.

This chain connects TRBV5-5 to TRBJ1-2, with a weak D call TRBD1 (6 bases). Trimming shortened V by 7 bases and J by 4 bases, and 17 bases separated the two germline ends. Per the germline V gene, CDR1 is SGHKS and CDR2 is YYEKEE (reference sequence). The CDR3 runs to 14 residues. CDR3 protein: CASLLTGGLYGYTF. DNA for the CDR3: TGTGCCAGCCTTCTAACTGGGGGGCTCTATGGCTACACCTTC. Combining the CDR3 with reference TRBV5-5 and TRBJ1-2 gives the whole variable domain DAGVTQSPTHLIKTRGQQVTLRCSPISGHKSVSWYQQVLGQGPQFIFQYYEKEERGRGNFPDRFSARQFPNYSSELNVNALLLGDSALYLCASLLTGGLYGYTFGSGTRLTVV.

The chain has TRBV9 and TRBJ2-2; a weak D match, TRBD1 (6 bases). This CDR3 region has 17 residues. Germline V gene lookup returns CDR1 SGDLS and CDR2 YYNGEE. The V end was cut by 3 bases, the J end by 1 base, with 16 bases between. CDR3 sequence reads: CASSARPQGGNTGELFF. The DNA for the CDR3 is TGTGCCAGCAGCGCCCGCCCCCAAGGGGGGAACACCGGGGAGCTGTTTTTT.

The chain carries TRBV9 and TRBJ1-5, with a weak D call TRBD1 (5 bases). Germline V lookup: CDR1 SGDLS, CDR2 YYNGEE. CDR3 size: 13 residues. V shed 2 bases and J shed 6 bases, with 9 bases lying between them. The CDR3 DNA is TGTGCCAGCAGCGTGTGGGGGACTCAGCCCCAGCATTTT. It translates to CASSVWGTQPQHF.

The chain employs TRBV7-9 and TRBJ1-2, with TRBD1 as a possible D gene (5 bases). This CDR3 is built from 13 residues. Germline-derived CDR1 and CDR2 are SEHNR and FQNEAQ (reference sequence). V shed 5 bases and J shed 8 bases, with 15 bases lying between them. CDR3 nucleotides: TGTGCCAGCAGCACCCTAGGGGAGTGGGGCTACACCTTC. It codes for CASSTLGEWGYTF.

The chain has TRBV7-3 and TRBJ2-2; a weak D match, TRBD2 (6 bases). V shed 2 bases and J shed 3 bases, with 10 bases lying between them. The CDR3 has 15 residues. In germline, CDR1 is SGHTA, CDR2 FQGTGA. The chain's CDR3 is CASSLFTGDTGELFF. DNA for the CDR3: TGTGCCAGCAGCTTATTTACGGGGGACACCGGGGAGCTGTTTTTT.

The DNA for the CDR3 is TGTGCCTGGAGTGGGAAGGGGGGTACCTACGAGCAGTACTTC. As protein: CAWSGKGGTYEQYF. V and J are TRBV30 and TRBJ2-7; the D call may be TRBD1 or TRBD2 (6 bases each). This CDR3 comprises 14 residues. Germline lookup yields CDR1 GTSNPN and CDR2 SVGIG (reference sequence). With 1 base removed from V and 2 bases from J, the gap between germline ends came to 12 bases. Based on the CDR3 plus reference TRBV30 and TRBJ2-7, the full variable domain is SQTIHQWPATLVQPVGSPLSLECTVEGTSNPNLYWYRQAAGRGLQLLFYSVGIGQISSEVPQNLSASRPQDRQFILSSKKLLLSDSGFYLCAWSGKGGTYEQYFGPGTRLTVT.

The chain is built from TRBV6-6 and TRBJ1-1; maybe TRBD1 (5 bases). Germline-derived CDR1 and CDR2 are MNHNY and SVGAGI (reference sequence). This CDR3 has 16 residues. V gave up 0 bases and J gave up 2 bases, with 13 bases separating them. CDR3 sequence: CASSYSWQGGNTEAFF. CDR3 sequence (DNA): TGTGCCAGCAGTTACTCGTGGCAGGGTGGAAACACTGAAGCTTTCTTT.

CDR3 in amino acids: CASSPWTGGMNTEAFF. The CDR3, as DNA: TGTGCCAGCAGCCCCTGGACAGGGGGAATGAACACTGAAGCTTTCTTT. V and J are TRBV5-4 and TRBJ1-1, with 10 bases lining up with TRBD1. V gave up 4 bases and J gave up 0 bases; unmatched junction bases: 6. CDR3 length: 16 amino acids. Germline CDR1 is SGHNT and CDR2 is YYREEE (reference sequence).

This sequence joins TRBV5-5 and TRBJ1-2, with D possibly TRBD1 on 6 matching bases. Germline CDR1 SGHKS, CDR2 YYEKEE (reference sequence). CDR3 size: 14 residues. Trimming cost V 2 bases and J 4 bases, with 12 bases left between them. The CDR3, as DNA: TGTGCCAGCAGCTTAGGGACACAGCCCTATGGCTACACCTTC. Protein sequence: CASSLGTQPYGYTF.

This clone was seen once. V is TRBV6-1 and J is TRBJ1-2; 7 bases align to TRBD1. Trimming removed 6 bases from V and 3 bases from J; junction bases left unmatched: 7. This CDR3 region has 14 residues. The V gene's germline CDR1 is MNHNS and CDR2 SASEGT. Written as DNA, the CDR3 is TGTGCCAGCAGCCGGGACAGAACTGACTATGGCTACACCTTC. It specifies CASSRDRTDYGYTF.